This TCR beta chain stems from a study of blood T cells in healthy people across ages. Study results and caveats: Strong correlation was found linking TCR beta diversity to naive T cell percentage.

J lost 7 bases, V lost 1 base, and 4 bases had no gene match. The CDR3 contains 14 residues. From germline, CDR1 is SGHTA and CDR2 FQGNSA. Details on this clonotype: What it recognizes is unknown.

A second PCR, run for about 7 to 11 cycles, used a sample-barcoded 5' primer plus a J-beta primer mix. One entry per CDR3 protein results from TCRdb running MiXCR on the 5' RACE reads. The sample has over a million distinct CDR3 sequences, 40% to 50% seen once. Per sample, a minimum of 6.5 million PBMCs were isolated. Extraction yielded at least 5 micrograms of total RNA per sample. What was sequenced was blood. This receptor was identified in a woman in her fifties or sixties in good health. V is TRBV7-2 and J is TRBJ2-5; 9 bases are shared with TRBD2. The DNA for the CDR3 is TGTGCCAGCAGCTTAGGCGGGAGGGGCGGGACCCAGTACTTC. Translation gives CASSLGGRGGTQYF.